The 9 T cell receptor beta chains given below trace back to one sample, sequenced in a study of cytomegalovirus exposure and HLA in healthy donors. Researchers ran the PCR with 60 Vbeta and 13 Jbeta primers. The data were produced by immunoSEQ multiplex PCR, yet TCRdb's version contains in-frame clones alone and is incomplete. The sample has some 100,000 clones; 74% are singletons. Material: PBMCs. Receptor source: a human donor in good health.

The chain carries TRBV29-1 and TRBJ2-3; 13 bases line up with TRBD2. From germline, CDR1 is SQVTM and CDR2 ANQGSEA. V shed 6 bases and J 1 base; nucleotides not matched to a gene: 7. The CDR3 totals 16 residues. The CDR3 region is CSVRGTSGGGTDTQYF. The CDR3 DNA is TGCAGCGTGAGGGGCACTAGCGGGGGGGGCACAGATACGCAGTATTTT.

The chain recombines TRBV7-8 with TRBJ2-7; 13 bases map to TRBD2. V lost 5 bases, J lost 0 bases, and 7 bases stayed unmatched. The CDR3 consists of 17 residues. Germline CDR1 SGHVS, CDR2 FQNEAQ. The chain's CDR3 is CASSRTSGSRSSYEQYF. The CDR3 DNA reads as TGTGCCAGCAGCCGGACTAGCGGGAGCCGGAGCTCCTACGAGCAGTACTTC.

The chain uses TRBV6-5 and TRBJ2-2; 7 bases map to TRBD1. CDR1 MNHEY and CDR2 SVGAGI come from the germline V gene. This CDR3 is built from 13 residues. Trimming cost V 6 bases and J 4 bases; bases outside gene matches: 2. The chain's CDR3 is CASRPGGTGELFF. The CDR3 nucleotides are TGTGCCAGCAGACCAGGGGGCACCGGGGAGCTGTTTTTT.

The chain couples TRBV6-1 to TRBJ1-2, with D possibly TRBD1 on 5 matching bases. Germline V lookup: CDR1 MNHNS, CDR2 SASEGT. V lost 11 bases and J lost 5, with 21 bases in between. The CDR3 runs 14 residues. CDR3 protein: CAAKQGLLAYGYTF. Written as DNA, the CDR3 is TGTGCCGCCAAGCAGGGACTGCTAGCTTATGGCTACACCTTC.

The gene calls are TRBV28 and TRBJ2-3; D unclear. CDR1 and CDR2 from the germline V gene are MDHEN and SYDVKM. This CDR3 region has 13 residues. Deletions cut 2 bases from V and 3 bases from J, with 6 bases between. The DNA for the CDR3 is TGTGCCAGCAGTTTACGTGTGACAGATACGCAGTATTTT. Its protein is CASSLRVTDTQYF.

The chain links TRBV9 to TRBJ2-3, with 7 nucleotides matching TRBD2. This CDR3 comprises 15 residues. CDR1 SGDLS and CDR2 YYNGEE come from the germline V gene. Losses at the gene ends were 5 bases for V and 4 bases for J; bases not matched to a gene: 10. The CDR3 region has the DNA TGTGCCAGCAGTGACTTAGGCGGGGGTGCAGATACGCAGTATTTT. Residues: CASSDLGGGADTQYF.

CDR3: CASSDRDSLAYEQYF. CDR3 coding DNA: TGTGCCAGCAGCGATCGGGACTCCCTCGCCTACGAGCAGTACTTC. V is TRBV7-2 and J is TRBJ2-7; D perhaps matches TRBD2 (6 bases). Germline CDR1 reads SGHTA; CDR2 reads FQGNSA. This CDR3 has 15 residues. The V end was cut by 5 bases, the J end by 2 bases, with 16 bases between.

This clone was found a few times. V is TRBV4-2 and J is TRBJ2-3; TRBD2 aligns across 10 bases. The V and J ends lost 0 bases and 0 bases, in that order; junction bases with no gene match: 9. CDR3 length: 19 amino acids. Germline assignment: CDR1 LGHNA and CDR2 YNFKEQ. The CDR3 sequence is CASSQEIAGGLSSTDTQYF. In DNA, the CDR3 is TGTGCCAGCAGCCAAGAGATAGCGGGGGGCCTATCTAGCACAGATACGCAGTATTTT.

The rearrangement uses TRBV4-3 and TRBJ1-1; D may be TRBD1 (5 bases). Looked up from germline, CDR1 is LGHNA and CDR2 is YSLEER. This CDR3 contains 14 residues. V dropped 0 bases and J dropped 4 bases, with 9 bases sitting between them. The CDR3: CASSQDTGGTEAFF. DNA of the CDR3: TGCGCCAGCAGCCAAGATACAGGCGGCACTGAAGCTTTCTTT.